Each of the 2 T cell receptor beta chains below was sequenced from the same sample in a study of patients and donors after allogeneic stem cell transplantation. TCRdb re-derived calls from the RT-PCR reads in MiXCR, one entry per CDR3 protein. The data hold around 200,000 distinct CDR3 sequences, with about 38% observed a single time. The sequenced sample consisted of blood, either unsorted or a sorted T cell fraction (not recorded which). The receptors were sampled from a human donor who was either an allogeneic HSCT recipient or a stem cell or donor lymphocyte infusion donor (not recorded which). It is not recorded whose cells these are; they may come from a transplant donor.

The chain combines TRBV11-3 with TRBJ1-5; D not resolved. The CDR3 contains 12 residues. Trimming cost V 4 bases and J 9 bases, with 10 bases left between them. Per the germline V gene, CDR1 is SGHNT and CDR2 is YENEEA. CDR3 nucleotides: TGTGCCAGCAGCTCCAGCGGCTGGCCCCAGCATTTT. It yields the protein CASSSSGWPQHF. Based on the CDR3 plus reference TRBV11-3 and TRBJ1-5, the full variable domain is EAGVVQSPRYKIIEKKQPVAFWCNPISGHNTLYWYLQNLGQGPELLIRYENEEAVDDSQLPKDRFSAERLKGVDSTLKIQPAELGDSAVYLCASSSSGWPQHFGDGTRLSIL.

The gene calls are TRBV20-1 and TRBJ2-1; D is possibly TRBD2 (5 bases). Germline V CDR1 and CDR2: DFQATT, SNEGSKA (reference sequence). The CDR3 runs to 13 residues. V shed 5 bases and J shed 6 bases, with 14 bases lying between them. As DNA, the CDR3 is TGCAGTGCTGAAGGACTCAACAGCAATGAGCAGTTCTTC. Encoded protein: CSAEGLNSNEQFF.